This TCR beta chain was identified in a study of blood T cell repertoires in COVID-19. On the study more broadly: Researchers got acute and convalescent COVID-19 samples from the United States, Italy and Spain. The analysed material was cDNA or gDNA that came from T cells, B-cell-depleted T cells, or PBMCs.

CDR3 length: 13 residues. Germline CDR1 and CDR2: MGHRA and YSYEKL. V was shortened by 6 bases and J by 6 bases, with 12 bases between the two germline ends. Authors' processing steps: Amplification with reference gene primers provided the estimates of nucleated cell counts. The protocol was immunoSEQ multiplex PCR, while the TCRdb copy is restricted to in-frame clones and leaves out a portion. From that table come the V and J calls and clone size; the DNA was used to work out D and trimming. The repertoire holds about 390,000 clones, more than 70% seen once, with roughly 2% in the top ten. The sequence was collected from a woman aged 60-70 years with COVID-19, enrolled during active disease. The chain links TRBV4-1 to TRBJ1-5, with D possibly being TRBD1 (6 bases). Source material: peripheral blood. The CDR3 protein is CASSQQGSQPQHF. The CDR3 bases are TGCGCCAGCAGTCAACAGGGAAGTCAGCCCCAGCATTTT.